These 23 T cell receptor beta chains share one sample of origin, sequenced in a study of blood T cell repertoires in COVID-19. Data came from immunoSEQ multiplex PCR; TCRdb stores just in-frame clones and leaves some out. Counted here are 140,000 or so clones, almost 85% occurring once; the ten biggest clones make up 2.5% to 3.5%. The specimen sequenced was peripheral blood. These TCRs come from a man aged 50-60 years with acute or convalescent COVID-19.

The rearrangement links TRBV10-3 to TRBJ2-2; maybe TRBD2 (6 bases). Trimming removed 4 bases from V and 4 bases from J, with 10 bases in between. There are 14 residues in the CDR3. Germline CDR1 ENHRY, CDR2 SYGVKD. CDR3 amino acids: CAISGQGGTGELFF. DNA for the CDR3: TGTGCCATCAGTGGTCAGGGAGGCACCGGGGAGCTGTTTTTT.

The gene calls are TRBV15 and TRBJ2-3, with TRBD1 as a possible D gene (7 bases). The CDR3 length is 12 residues. Germline V gene sequence: CDR1 LNHNV, CDR2 YYDKDF (reference sequence). V was pared by 6 bases and J by 5 bases, with 9 bases between. The CDR3 loop reads CATSQGGDTQYF. The CDR3 region has the DNA TGTGCCACCAGTCAGGGGGGAGATACGCAGTATTTT.

The chain carries TRBV4-1 and TRBJ1-5, with D hard to call. This CDR3 is 15 amino acids long. Trimming stripped 3 bases from V and 1 base from J, with 10 bases between. Germline CDR1 reads MGHRA; CDR2 reads YSYEKL. Here the CDR3 reads CASSQARWSNQPQHF. CDR3 in DNA: TGCGCCAGCAGCCAGGCTCGTTGGAGCAATCAGCCCCAGCATTTT.

This sequence joins TRBV5-8 and TRBJ1-2, with 10 positions matching TRBD1. V gave up 4 bases and J gave up 7 bases; unmatched junction bases: 10. This CDR3 has 15 amino acids. From germline, CDR1 is SGHTS and CDR2 YDEGEE. The CDR3 DNA sequence: TGTGCCAGCAGCATCCCTAGGGACAGGGGTCGTGGCTACACCTTC. Residues: CASSIPRDRGRGYTF.

The J gene is TRBJ1-6, the V gene TRBV10-3; D not resolved. V was cut by 3 bases and J by 9 bases, with 12 bases left in between. The CDR3 is made up of 14 amino acids. CDR1 and CDR2 (germline): ENHRY, SYGVKD. The CDR3 loop reads CAISDGGESSPLHF. CDR3 nucleotide sequence: TGTGCCATCAGTGATGGTGGGGAGAGTTCACCCCTCCACTTT.

V is TRBV2 and J is TRBJ2-2; 7 bases are shared with TRBD1. J lost 1 base, V lost 4 bases, and 6 bases had no gene match. In germline, CDR1 is SNHLY, CDR2 FYNNEI. This CDR3 spans 16 amino acids. CDR3 region: CASSGQGPQNTGELFF. DNA of the CDR3: TGTGCCAGCAGTGGACAGGGCCCACAGAACACCGGGGAGCTGTTTTTT.

This clone was observed a single time. The chain joins TRBV3-1 (or the pseudogene TRBV3-2) to TRBJ2-3; D might be TRBD2 (5 bases). CDR3 size: 14 residues. The germline V and J ends were trimmed by 5 bases and 5 bases, with 14 bases remaining between them. Germline lookup yields CDR1 LGHDT and CDR2 YNNKEL (reference sequence). CDR3 sequence (DNA): TGTGCCAGCAGCTGGGTGGATAGCGAAGATACGCAGTATTTT. Translating gives CASSWVDSEDTQYF.

This clone appeared a single time. CDR3 sequence: CASSSVQGGEQYF. In DNA form, the CDR3 reads TGTGCCAGCAGCTCCGTACAGGGGGGCGAGCAGTACTTC. The chain links TRBV7-3 to TRBJ2-7, with 8 positions matching TRBD1. Germline V lookup: CDR1 SGHTA, CDR2 FQGTGA. The CDR3 is 13 amino acids. Unmatched junction bases numbered 5, after V lost 4 bases and J lost 6 bases. Together with reference TRBV7-3 and TRBJ2-7, the CDR3 gives the full variable domain: GAGVSQTPSNKVTEKGKYVELRCDPISGHTALYWYRQSLGQGPEFLIYFQGTGAADDSGLPNDRFFAVRPEGSVSTLKIQRTERGDSAVYLCASSSVQGGEQYFGPGTRLTVT.

V and J are TRBV4-2 and TRBJ2-1, with 8 positions matching TRBD2. Germline assignment: CDR1 LGHNA and CDR2 YNFKEQ. The CDR3 extends over 15 amino acids. V shed 6 bases and J 10 bases; nucleotides not matched to a gene: 14. Here the CDR3 DNA reads TGTGCCAGCAGTTCACTAGCGGAGTCGGGGAGGGAGCAGTTCTTC. Protein product: CASSSLAESGREQFF.

This sequence joins TRBV12-5 and TRBJ2-3; 7 bases agree with TRBD2. Germline CDR1 and CDR2: LGHNT and FRNRAP. CDR3 length equals 15 residues. Trimming cost V 4 bases and J 6 bases; bases outside gene matches: 10. CDR3: CASGSARGSEDTQYF. In DNA form, the CDR3 reads TGTGCTAGTGGTTCCGCCCGCGGGAGTGAGGATACGCAGTATTTT. The variable domain in full, completed from reference TRBV12-5 and TRBJ2-3, reads DARVTQTPRHKVTEMGQEVTMRCQPILGHNTVFWYRQTMMQGLELLAYFRNRAPLDDSGMPKDRFSAEMPDATLATLKIQPSEPRDSAVYFCASGSARGSEDTQYFGPGTRLTVL.

This chain connects TRBV5-1 to TRBJ2-1, with 11 bases aligning to TRBD2. This CDR3 has 14 residues. J was trimmed by 5 bases and V by 4 bases; bases with no gene match: 2. Germline CDR1 SGHRS, CDR2 YFSETQ. CDR3 in amino acids: CASSVGLADNEQFF. In nucleotides, the CDR3 is TGCGCCAGCAGCGTGGGACTAGCGGACAATGAGCAGTTCTTC.

This sequence joins TRBV13 and TRBJ2-3; 12 positions agree with TRBD2. CDR1 and CDR2 from the germline V gene are PRHDT and FYEKMQ (reference sequence). The junction had 11 bases not matched to a gene; V was cut back by 5 bases and J by 2 bases. The CDR3 runs to 18 residues. CDR3 sequence reads: CASSLTGWTSGNTDTQYF. The CDR3 region has the DNA TGTGCCAGCAGCCTAACCGGGTGGACTAGCGGGAACACAGATACGCAGTATTTT.

The rearrangement joins TRBV7-9 to TRBJ2-1; D remains ambiguous. Germline V gene data show CDR1 as SEHNR and CDR2 as FQNEAQ (reference sequence). Trimming removed 5 bases at V and 0 bases at J, with 5 bases between. This CDR3 contains 13 residues. DNA of the CDR3: TGTGCCAGCAGCACTAACTCCTACAATGAGCAGTTCTTC. Encoded protein: CASSTNSYNEQFF.

The chain uses TRBV7-9 and TRBJ2-7; 7 bases are a match to TRBD1. CDR1 and CDR2 from the germline V gene are SEHNR and FQNEAQ (reference sequence). There are 17 residues in the CDR3. V trimming: 2 bases; J trimming: 0 bases; junction bases outside the gene matches: 10. CDR3 protein: CASSLIPGTAYSYEQYF. The CDR3, as DNA: TGTGCCAGCAGCTTAATTCCCGGGACAGCTTACTCCTACGAGCAGTACTTC.

The V and J genes are TRBV2 and TRBJ2-7; 8 bases align to TRBD2. This CDR3 contains 13 residues. Trimming took 6 bases from V and 7 from J; bases not matched to a gene: 8. CDR1 SNHLY and CDR2 FYNNEI come from the germline V gene. CDR3 amino acids: CASSRRGGHEQYF. In nucleotides, the CDR3 is TGTGCCAGCAGCCGCCGGGGGGGCCATGAGCAGTACTTC. The full variable domain, with the rest looked up from reference TRBV2 and TRBJ2-7, is EPEVTQTPSHQVTQMGQEVILRCVPISNHLYFYWYRQILGQKVEFLVSFYNNEISEKSEIFDDQFSVERPDGSNFTLKIRSTKLEDSAMYFCASSRRGGHEQYFGPGTRLTVT.

This clone was detected only once. V and J are TRBV11-2 and TRBJ2-1; no clear D. The CDR3 covers 13 residues. Germline assignment: CDR1 SGHAT and CDR2 FQNNGV. V was cut by 8 bases and J by 0 bases, with 8 bases left in between. CDR3 sequence (DNA): TGTGCCAGCCGTCCGGGCTCCTACAATGAGCAGTTCTTC. Its protein is CASRPGSYNEQFF.

The chain combines TRBV19 with TRBJ2-1, with TRBD1 matching over 8 bases. Germline V gene lookup returns CDR1 LNHDA and CDR2 SQIVND (reference sequence). The CDR3 has 15 amino acids. The junction had 12 bases not matched to a gene; V was cut back by 0 bases and J by 14 bases. The CDR3 DNA follows: TGTGCCAGTAGTATAGAAGACAGGGGTTCGGGGTCTAAGTTCTTC. Protein product: CASSIEDRGSGSKFF.

The rearrangement links TRBV28 to TRBJ1-5; a possible D gene is TRBD1 (5 bases). The V end lost 4 bases, the J end lost 7 bases, and 11 bases lay between the germline ends. The CDR3 has 13 amino acids. Germline V gives CDR1 MDHEN, CDR2 SYDVKM. In nucleotides, the CDR3 is TGTGCCAGCAGTTACCGGGGGTTCCAGCCCCAGCATTTT. Translating it yields CASSYRGFQPQHF.

This clone has just a few counts. The chain couples TRBV11-3 to TRBJ2-3; D is perhaps TRBD1 (6 bases). Germline lookup yields CDR1 SGHNT and CDR2 YENEEA. The ends were cut back, 5 bases at V and 3 bases at J, with 9 bases in the middle. CDR3 length equals 13 residues. This chain's CDR3 is CASSNGQTDTQYF. CDR3 sequence (DNA): TGTGCCAGCAGCAACGGACAGACAGATACGCAGTATTTT.

This chain connects TRBV9 to TRBJ2-7, with a weak D call TRBD1 (5 bases). Germline V gene lookup returns CDR1 SGDLS and CDR2 YYNGEE. Between the trimmed V and J ends, which lost 0 bases and 0 bases, there was a span of 13 bases. The CDR3 has 16 residues. The CDR3: CASSVGPRASSYEQYF. CDR3 nucleotides: TGTGCCAGCAGCGTAGGTCCCAGGGCTAGCTCCTACGAGCAGTACTTC.

This clone was detected a few times. The rearrangement joins TRBV5-1 to TRBJ1-1; 8 positions agree with TRBD1. Germline lookup yields CDR1 SGHRS and CDR2 YFSETQ. V lost 4 bases, J lost 1 base, and 3 bases stayed unmatched. The CDR3 runs 14 residues. The CDR3 DNA follows: TGCGCCAGCAGCGAAGGACAGGGGAACACTGAAGCTTTCTTT. This gives the protein CASSEGQGNTEAFF. Together with reference TRBV5-1 and TRBJ1-1, the CDR3 gives the full variable domain: KAGVTQTPRYLIKTRGQQVTLSCSPISGHRSVSWYQQTPGQGLQFLFEYFSETQRNKGNFPGRFSGRQFSNSRSEMNVSTLELGDSALYLCASSEGQGNTEAFFGQGTRLTVV.

The chain joins TRBV7-9 to TRBJ1-6, with D unresolved. Trimming pared 4 bases from V and 4 bases from J, leaving 17 bases between. This CDR3 is 17 amino acids long. From germline, CDR1 is SEHNR and CDR2 FQNEAQ (reference sequence). The CDR3, as DNA: TGTGCCAGCAGCTCCGGTGGAGGACTGAAGTATAATTCACCCCTCCACTTT. It is translated as CASSSGGGLKYNSPLHF.

The rearrangement uses TRBV19 and TRBJ2-3; 7 bases match TRBD2. The J segment lost 0 bases and the V segment lost 7 bases, leaving 4 bases of the junction unmatched. The CDR3 contains 14 residues. CDR1 is LNHDA, CDR2 SQIVND, per germline (reference sequence). CDR3 sequence reads: CASKSGASTDTQYF. The CDR3 DNA follows: TGTGCCAGTAAGAGCGGGGCTAGCACAGATACGCAGTATTTT.